The 4 T cell receptor beta chains given below trace back to one sample, sequenced in a study of cytomegalovirus exposure and HLA in healthy donors. The PCR had 60 Vbeta and 13 Jbeta primers. Measured with immunoSEQ multiplex PCR; TCRdb has only the in-frame clones, and not every one. The sample lists some 76,000 clones, around two thirds seen once, with 4% to 5% in the top ten. The sequencing sample was made of PBMCs. These receptor sequences come from a man in his fifties or sixties in good health and CMV-seropositive.

J is TRBJ2-7 and V is TRBV7-2, with D perhaps matching TRBD2 (5 bases). The germline CDR1 and CDR2 sequences are SGHTA and FQGNSA. The V gene lost 5 bases and the J gene lost 4 bases, with 15 bases spanning the gap. This CDR3 has 14 residues. The CDR3 DNA reads as TGTGCCAGCAGCAGGCCCGGACTCTGGTACGAGCAGTACTTC. This translates into CASSRPGLWYEQYF.

The chain uses TRBV9 and TRBJ2-3, with 8 bases that match TRBD2. The CDR3 runs to 19 residues. Germline lookup yields CDR1 SGDLS and CDR2 YYNGEE. The junction had 17 bases not matched to a gene; V was cut back by 5 bases and J by 0 bases. The CDR3 coding sequence is TGTGCCAGCAGATTCCGAGACGGTGCAGCGGGAGTCAGCACAGATACGCAGTATTTT. As protein: CASRFRDGAAGVSTDTQYF.

This chain connects TRBV19 to TRBJ1-5, with D possibly matching TRBD1 (6 bases). CDR3 length equals 15 residues. Germline values: CDR1 LNHDA, CDR2 SQIVND (reference sequence). The V end was cut by 5 bases, the J end by 3 bases, with 14 bases between. The CDR3: CASSSEGVNNQPQHF. CDR3 nucleotide sequence: TGTGCCAGTAGTTCTGAGGGGGTCAACAATCAGCCCCAGCATTTT.

This clone was observed a single time. The chain combines TRBV5-6 with TRBJ2-5; 7 bases match TRBD2. The V segment lost 2 bases and the J segment 5 bases; nucleotides outside the gene matches: 3. The CDR3 totals 13 residues. Germline V CDR1 and CDR2: SGHDT, YYEEEE. The CDR3 sequence is CASSFGGRETQYF. The CDR3 DNA sequence: TGTGCCAGCAGCTTCGGGGGGAGGGAGACCCAGTACTTC.